The T cell receptor (beta chain) under discussion was sequenced for a study of blood T cell repertoires in COVID-19. In the study overall: Sources were T cells, B-cell-depleted T cells, or PBMCs; the material itself was cDNA or gDNA.

Original handling: Using reference gene primer amplification, nucleated cell counts were estimated. Measured with immunoSEQ multiplex PCR; TCRdb has only the in-frame clones, and not every one. The DNA gave D and trimming, while V, J and clone size come from that table. This table holds 95,000 to 150,000 clones, around 90% found once. Sequenced sample: peripheral blood. This TCR came from a human donor in a cohort sampled during active COVID-19.

The CDR3 loop is CASSRDRPGRYNEQFF. The CDR3 DNA reads TGTGCCAGCAGCCGGGACAGGCCGGGGCGCTACAATGAGCAGTTCTTC. The gene calls are TRBV27 and TRBJ2-1; 8 bases line up with TRBD1. The J segment lost 3 bases and the V segment lost 6 bases, leaving 10 bases of the junction unmatched. The length of the CDR3 is 16 residues. Germline assignment: CDR1 MNHEY and CDR2 SMNVEV (reference sequence).